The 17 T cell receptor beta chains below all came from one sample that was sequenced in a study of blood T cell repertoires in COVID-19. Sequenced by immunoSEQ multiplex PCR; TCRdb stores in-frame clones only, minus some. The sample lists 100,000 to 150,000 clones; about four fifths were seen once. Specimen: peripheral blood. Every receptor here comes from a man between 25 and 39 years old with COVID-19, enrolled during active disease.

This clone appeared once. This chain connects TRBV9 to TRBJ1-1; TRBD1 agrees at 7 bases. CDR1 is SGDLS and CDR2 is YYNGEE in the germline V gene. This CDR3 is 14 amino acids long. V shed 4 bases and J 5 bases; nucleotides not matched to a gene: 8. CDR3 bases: TGTGCCAGCAGCCTAGAGGGGGCGGGGACTGAAGCTTTCTTT. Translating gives CASSLEGAGTEAFF.

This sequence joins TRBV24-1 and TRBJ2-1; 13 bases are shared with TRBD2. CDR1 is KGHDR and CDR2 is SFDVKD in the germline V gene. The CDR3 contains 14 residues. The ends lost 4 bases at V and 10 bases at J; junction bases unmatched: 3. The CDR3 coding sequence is TGTGCCACCAGTGAGGTACTAGCGGGAGGGGAGCAGTTCTTC. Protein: CATSEVLAGGEQFF.

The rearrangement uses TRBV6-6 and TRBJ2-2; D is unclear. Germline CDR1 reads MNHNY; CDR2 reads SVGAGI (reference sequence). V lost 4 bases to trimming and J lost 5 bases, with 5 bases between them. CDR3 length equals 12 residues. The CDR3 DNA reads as TGTGCCAGCAGTTTTCGGACCGGGGAGCTGTTTTTT. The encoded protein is CASSFRTGELFF.

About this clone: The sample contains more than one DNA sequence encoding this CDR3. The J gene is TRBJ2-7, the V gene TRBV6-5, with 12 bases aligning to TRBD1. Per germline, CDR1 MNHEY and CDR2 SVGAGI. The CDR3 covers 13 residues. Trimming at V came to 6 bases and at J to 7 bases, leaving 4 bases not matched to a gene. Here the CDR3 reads CASSRDRGHEQYF. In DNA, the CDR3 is TGTGCCAGCAGCAGGGACAGGGGGCATGAGCAGTACTTC.

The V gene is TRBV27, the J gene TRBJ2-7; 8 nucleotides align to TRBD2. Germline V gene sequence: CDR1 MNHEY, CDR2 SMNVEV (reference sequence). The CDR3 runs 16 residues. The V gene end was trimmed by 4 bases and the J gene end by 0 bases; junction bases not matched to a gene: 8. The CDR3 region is CASSSYTGTSSYEQYF. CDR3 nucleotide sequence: TGTGCCAGCAGTTCGTATACCGGGACTAGCTCCTACGAGCAGTACTTC.

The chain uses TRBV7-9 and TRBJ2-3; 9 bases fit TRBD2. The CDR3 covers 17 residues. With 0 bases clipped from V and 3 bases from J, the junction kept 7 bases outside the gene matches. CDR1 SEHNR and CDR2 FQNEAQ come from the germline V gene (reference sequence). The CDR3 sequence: CASSLAGASGNTDTQYF. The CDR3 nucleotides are TGTGCCAGCAGCTTAGCTGGCGCTAGCGGGAATACAGATACGCAGTATTTT. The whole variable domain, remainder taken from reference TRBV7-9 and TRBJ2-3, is DTGVSQNPRHKITKRGQNVTFRCDPISEHNRLYWYRQTLGQGPEFLTYFQNEAQLEKSRLLSDRFSAERPKGSFSTLEIQRTEQGDSAMYLCASSLAGASGNTDTQYFGPGTRLTVL.

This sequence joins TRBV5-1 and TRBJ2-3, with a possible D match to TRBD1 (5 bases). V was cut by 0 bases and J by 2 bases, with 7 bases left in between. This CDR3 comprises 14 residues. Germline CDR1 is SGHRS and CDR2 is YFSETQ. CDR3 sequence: CASSLDRTTDTQYF. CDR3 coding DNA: TGCGCCAGCAGCTTGGACAGGACCACAGATACGCAGTATTTT.

As DNA, the CDR3 is TGTGCCAGCAGCCGATGGACTAGCGACAATGAGCAGTTCTTC. Translating it yields CASSRWTSDNEQFF. The V and J genes are TRBV11-2 and TRBJ2-1; TRBD2 matches at 9 bases. The germline CDR1 and CDR2 sequences are SGHAT and FQNNGV. The CDR3 sequence is 14 residues long. With 5 bases clipped from V and 5 bases from J, the junction kept 4 bases outside the gene matches.

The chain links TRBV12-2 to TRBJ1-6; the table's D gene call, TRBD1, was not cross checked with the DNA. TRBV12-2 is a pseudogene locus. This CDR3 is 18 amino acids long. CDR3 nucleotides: TGTGCAAGTCGCTTCCCCCGGGCCGGGACAGGGGATCTGGTGCCCCTCCACTTT. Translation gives CASRFPRAGTGDLVPLHF.

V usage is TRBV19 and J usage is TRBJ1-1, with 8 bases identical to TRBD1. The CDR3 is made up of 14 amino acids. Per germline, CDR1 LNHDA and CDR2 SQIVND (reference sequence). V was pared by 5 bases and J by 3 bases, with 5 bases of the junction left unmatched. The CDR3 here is CASSPQGAYTEAFF. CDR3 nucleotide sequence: TGTGCCAGTAGTCCCCAGGGGGCGTACACTGAAGCTTTCTTT.

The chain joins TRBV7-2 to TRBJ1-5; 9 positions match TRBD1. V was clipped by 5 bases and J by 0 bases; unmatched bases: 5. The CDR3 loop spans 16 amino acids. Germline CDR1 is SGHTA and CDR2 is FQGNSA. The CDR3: CASSLRTGDSNQPQHF. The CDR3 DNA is TGTGCCAGCAGCCTAAGGACAGGGGATAGCAATCAGCCCCAGCATTTT.

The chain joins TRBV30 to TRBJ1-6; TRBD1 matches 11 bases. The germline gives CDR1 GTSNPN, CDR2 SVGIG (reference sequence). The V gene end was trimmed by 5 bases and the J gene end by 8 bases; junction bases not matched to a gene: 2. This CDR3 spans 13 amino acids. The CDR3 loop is CAWGGQGDSPLHF. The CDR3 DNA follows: TGTGCCTGGGGGGGACAGGGGGATTCACCCCTCCACTTT. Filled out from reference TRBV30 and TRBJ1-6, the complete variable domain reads SQTIHQWPATLVQPVGSPLSLECTVEGTSNPNLYWYRQAAGRGLQLLFYSVGIGQISSEVPQNLSASRPQDRQFILSSKKLLLSDSGFYLCAWGGQGDSPLHFGNGTRLTVT.

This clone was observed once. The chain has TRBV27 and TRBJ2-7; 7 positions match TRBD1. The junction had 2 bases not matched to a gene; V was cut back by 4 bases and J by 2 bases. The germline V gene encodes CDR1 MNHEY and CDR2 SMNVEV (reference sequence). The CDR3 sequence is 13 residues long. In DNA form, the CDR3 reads TGTGCCAGCAGTTACAGGGGTCCCTACGAGCAGTACTTC. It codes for CASSYRGPYEQYF.

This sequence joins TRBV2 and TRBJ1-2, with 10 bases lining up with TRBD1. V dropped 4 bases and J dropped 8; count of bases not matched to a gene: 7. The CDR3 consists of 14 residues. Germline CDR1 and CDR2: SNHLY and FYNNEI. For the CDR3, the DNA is TGTGCCAGCAGTGGGGGACAGGGGATGGGAGGCTACACCTTC. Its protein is CASSGGQGMGGYTF.

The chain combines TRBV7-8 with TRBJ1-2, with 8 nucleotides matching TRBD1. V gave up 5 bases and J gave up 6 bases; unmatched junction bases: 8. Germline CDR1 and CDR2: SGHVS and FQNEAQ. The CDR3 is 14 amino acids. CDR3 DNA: TGTGCCAGCAGCATAGACAGGGGTATGGATGGCTACACCTTC. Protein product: CASSIDRGMDGYTF.

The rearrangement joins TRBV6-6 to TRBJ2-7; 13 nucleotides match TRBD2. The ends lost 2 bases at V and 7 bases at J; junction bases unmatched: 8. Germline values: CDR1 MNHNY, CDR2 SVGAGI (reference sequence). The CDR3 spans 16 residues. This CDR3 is CASSYEGGLAGREQYF. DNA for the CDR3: TGTGCCAGCAGTTACGAGGGGGGACTAGCGGGACGTGAGCAGTACTTC.

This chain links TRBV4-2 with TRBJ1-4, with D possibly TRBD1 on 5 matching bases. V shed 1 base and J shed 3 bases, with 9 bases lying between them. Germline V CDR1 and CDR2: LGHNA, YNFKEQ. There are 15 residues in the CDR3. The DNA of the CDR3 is TGTGCCAGCAGCCAAGTGGGGCAGTCTAATGAAAAACTGTTTTTT. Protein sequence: CASSQVGQSNEKLFF.